This is a list of T cell receptor beta chains from one sample in a study of blood T cell repertoires in COVID-19. Only in-frame clones appear in the TCRdb table, and some are missing; sequencing was by immunoSEQ multiplex PCR. The sample shows about 120,000 clones, approximately 85% of them seen only once. What was sequenced was peripheral blood. The source is a human donor in a cohort sampled during active COVID-19. CDR3s include the opening cysteine and the closing phenylalanine or tryptophan. D genes are given only for firm matches. Clone size is stated in some rows and not others, as once, few, many or a class when expanded.

TRBV7-2,TRBD2,TRBJ2-1,-,CASSLDGSGGANEQFF,TGTGCCAGCAGCTTAGATGGCAGCGGGGGGGCCAATGAGCAGTTCTTC
TRBV7-9,TRBD2,TRBJ2-5,-,CASSLEAGGIQETQYF,TGTGCCAGCAGCTTAGAGGCGGGGGGGATTCAAGAGACCCAGTACTTC
TRBV5-1,TRBD1,TRBJ2-2,-,CASSLKGQGELTGELFF,TGCGCCAGCAGCTTGAAGGGACAGGGGGAGCTTACCGGGGAGCTGTTTTTT
TRBV29-1,-,TRBJ1-5,-,CSVGGNSNQPQHF,TGCAGCGTTGGCGGGAATAGCAATCAGCCCCAGCATTTT
TRBV7-8,TRBD1,TRBJ1-2,-,CASSLAPGQGMHGYTF,TGTGCCAGCAGCTTGGCCCCGGGACAGGGAATGCATGGCTACACCTTC
TRBV3-1/TRBV3-2,TRBD2,TRBJ2-1,-,CASSRLAGREQFF,TGTGCCAGCAGCCGACTAGCGGGGAGGGAGCAGTTCTTC
TRBV29-1,-,TRBJ1-2,-,CGLMGSNYGYTF,TGCGGACTTATGGGCAGTAACTATGGCTACACCTTC
TRBV6-5,-,TRBJ1-1,-,CASSPAPRREAFF,TGTGCCAGCAGTCCTGCCCCTAGGAGGGAAGCTTTCTTT
TRBV10-3,-,TRBJ1-1,-,CAISPDQVNTEAFF,TGTGCCATCAGCCCCGACCAGGTGAACACTGAAGCTTTCTTT
TRBV5-6,-,TRBJ1-2,few,CASSLQGYYGYTF,TGTGCCAGCAGCCTGCAGGGCTACTATGGCTACACCTTC
TRBV19,-,TRBJ1-5,-,CASSIGARGWGNQPQHF,TGTGCCAGTAGTATTGGGGCCAGGGGATGGGGCAATCAGCCCCAGCATTTT
TRBV29-1,TRBD1,TRBJ2-3,-,CSSETGGTDTQYF,TGCAGCTCGGAGACAGGGGGCACAGATACGCAGTATTTT
TRBV5-1,TRBD2,TRBJ2-5,-,CASSQGLAGGTETQYF,TGCGCCAGCAGTCAGGGACTAGCGGGGGGCACGGAGACCCAGTACTTC
TRBV2,TRBD1,TRBJ2-3,-,CASSEEGQTTDTQYF,TGTGCCAGCAGTGAAGAGGGACAGACTACAGATACGCAGTATTTT
TRBV12-3/TRBV12-4,-,TRBJ2-7,once,CASRGGSYEQYF,TGTGCCAGCAGGGGGGGCTCCTACGAGCAGTACTTC
TRBV5-5,TRBD1,TRBJ2-7,-,CASRPETGFRDYEQYF,TGTGCCAGCAGGCCAGAGACAGGGTTCCGGGACTACGAGCAGTACTTC
TRBV25-1,TRBD1,TRBJ1-1,-,CASSPRTGGPTEAFF,TGTGCCAGCAGTCCTCGGACAGGGGGCCCCACTGAAGCTTTCTTT
TRBV7-9,TRBD1,TRBJ2-7,-,CASSLGLKDRERGYEQYF,TGTGCCAGCAGCTTGGGATTAAAGGACAGGGAGAGGGGCTACGAGCAGTACTTC
TRBV5-1,-,TRBJ2-5,-,CASSFAAETQYF,TGCGCCAGCAGCTTTGCTGCGGAGACCCAGTACTTC
TRBV5-1,-,TRBJ2-7,-,CASSLTAAGPREQYF,TGCGCCAGCAGCTTGACCGCGGCGGGGCCCCGAGAGCAGTACTTC
TRBV7-9,-,TRBJ1-6,-,CASSFSGSYNSPLHF,TGTGCCAGCAGCTTCTCAGGCTCCTATAATTCACCCCTCCACTTT
TRBV24-1,TRBD2,TRBJ2-1,-,CATSDPGTSGGAGSYNEQFF,TGTGCCACCAGTGACCCTGGGACTAGCGGGGGGGCAGGGTCCTACAATGAGCAGTTCTTC
TRBV20-1,-,TRBJ2-5,once,CSANRQETQYF,TGCAGTGCTAACCGGCAAGAGACCCAGTACTTC
TRBV7-2,TRBD2,TRBJ2-1,once,CASSTQSLAGGLNEQFF,TGTGCCAGCAGCACCCAAAGTCTAGCGGGGGGGCTTAATGAGCAGTTCTTC
TRBV9,TRBD1,TRBJ2-7,-,CASSVEQGFPYEQYF,TGTGCCAGCAGCGTAGAACAGGGGTTCCCCTACGAGCAGTACTTC